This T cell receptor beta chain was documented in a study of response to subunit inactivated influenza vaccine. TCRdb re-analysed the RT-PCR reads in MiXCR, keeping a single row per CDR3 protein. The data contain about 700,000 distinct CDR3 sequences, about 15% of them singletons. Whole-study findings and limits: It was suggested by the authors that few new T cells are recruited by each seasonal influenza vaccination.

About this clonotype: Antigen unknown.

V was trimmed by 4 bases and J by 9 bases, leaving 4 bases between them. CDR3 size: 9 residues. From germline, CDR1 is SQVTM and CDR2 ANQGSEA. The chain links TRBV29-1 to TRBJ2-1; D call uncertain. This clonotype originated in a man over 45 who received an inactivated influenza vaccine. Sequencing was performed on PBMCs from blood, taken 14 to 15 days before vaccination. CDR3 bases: TGCAGCGTTGTAACTGAGCAGTTCTTC. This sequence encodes CSVVTEQFF.